This is a list of T cell receptor beta chains from one sample in a study of blood T cell repertoires in COVID-19. TCRdb keeps only in-frame clones here, not all; method: immunoSEQ multiplex PCR. In the table there are about 58,000 clones, around 91% of which are singletons. Sequences were obtained from peripheral blood. The receptors were gathered from a man in his sixties with active COVID-19. The CDR3 runs from the conserved cysteine through the conserved F or W. D genes are given only for firm matches. Clone size is stated in some rows and not others, as once, few, many or a class when expanded.

abundance,j_gene,v_gene,len,d_gene,CDR3aa,CDR3nt
NA,TRBJ2-1,TRBV20-1,10,NA,CSAKRSEQFF,TGCAGTGCTAAACGGAGTGAGCAGTTCTTC
once,TRBJ2-1,TRBV5-1,14,TRBD2,CASSLGGGQNEQFF,TGCGCCAGCAGCTTGGGCGGGGGGCAAAATGAGCAGTTCTTC
NA,TRBJ2-7,TRBV16,13,TRBD1,CASRRQGNYEQYF,TGTGCCAGCAGACGACAGGGGAACTACGAGCAGTACTTC
NA,TRBJ1-2,TRBV18,14,TRBD1,CASSPKQGPGGYTF,TGTGCCAGCTCACCAAAACAGGGGCCAGGAGGCTACACCTTC
NA,TRBJ1-1,TRBV4-1,14,NA,CASSQGGFGTEAFF,TGCGCCAGCAGCCAAGGGGGCTTCGGGACTGAAGCTTTCTTT
once,TRBJ2-6,TRBV18,18,NA,CASSLKAAEVSGANVLTF,TGTGCCAGCTCACTCAAGGCTGCCGAGGTCTCTGGGGCCAACGTCCTGACTTTC
NA,TRBJ1-2,TRBV9,14,NA,CASSVAGGNYGYTF,TGTGCCAGCAGCGTAGCGGGTGGAAACTATGGCTACACCTTC
NA,TRBJ1-2,TRBV19,12,NA,CASTIRGDGYTF,TGTGCCAGTACCATCAGGGGAGATGGCTACACCTTC
NA,TRBJ1-2,TRBV12-3/TRBV12-4,11,NA,CASSRNYGYTF,TGTGCCAGCAGTCGTAACTATGGCTACACCTTC
NA,TRBJ1-3,TRBV5-4,14,TRBD1,CASSLYRGGNTIYF,TGTGCCAGCAGCCTTTACAGGGGTGGAAACACCATATATTTT
NA,TRBJ1-2,TRBV7-2,15,TRBD1,CASSARQGAPYGYTF,TGTGCCAGCAGTGCCAGACAGGGGGCGCCTTATGGCTACACCTTC
NA,TRBJ1-3,TRBV7-2,16,NA,CASSFQGPNSGNTIYF,TGTGCCAGCAGCTTTCAGGGGCCCAACTCTGGAAACACCATATATTTT
NA,TRBJ1-3,TRBV4-1,18,TRBD1,CASSQRDSLTTSGNTIYF,TGCGCCAGCAGCCAGCGGGACAGCTTAACTACCTCTGGAAACACCATATATTTT
NA,TRBJ2-7,TRBV7-2,15,NA,CASRGGASPTYEQYF,TGTGCCAGCAGGGGAGGCGCCAGTCCAACCTACGAGCAGTACTTC
NA,TRBJ2-5,TRBV30,13,NA,CAWSAQIQETQYF,TGTGCCTGGAGTGCCCAGATTCAAGAGACCCAGTACTTC
NA,TRBJ2-4,TRBV20-1,15,TRBD2,CSASGGEIAKNIQYF,TGCAGTGCTAGTGGGGGGGAGATAGCCAAAAACATTCAGTACTTC
NA,TRBJ2-3,TRBV4-2,14,NA,CASSQGESTDTQYF,TGTGCCAGCAGCCAAGGAGAGAGCACAGATACGCAGTATTTT
NA,TRBJ2-1,TRBV11-1,15,TRBD1,CASSRRDSSYNEQFF,TGTGCCAGCAGCCGCCGGGACAGCTCCTACAATGAGCAGTTCTTC
NA,TRBJ2-7,TRBV7-9,15,TRBD1,CASSFRDRVNSEQYF,TGTGCCAGCAGCTTCCGGGACAGGGTGAACAGCGAGCAGTACTTC
NA,TRBJ2-1,TRBV9,14,NA,CASSPRQMLGEQFF,TGTGCCAGCAGCCCCCGACAGATGTTGGGTGAGCAGTTCTTC
NA,TRBJ2-7,TRBV10-1,12,NA,CASSEEGGGRYF,TGCGCCAGCAGTGAGGAAGGAGGCGGGCGGTACTTC
NA,TRBJ2-1,TRBV5-5,15,TRBD2,CASSTAGVSYNEQFF,TGTGCCAGCAGCACAGCGGGAGTCTCCTACAATGAGCAGTTCTTC
NA,TRBJ1-3,TRBV7-2,16,NA,CASSLGQVNSGNTIYF,TGTGCCAGCAGCTTAGGGCAGGTTAACTCTGGAAACACCATATATTTT
NA,TRBJ2-7,TRBV7-3,14,NA,CASSYGLPSGEQYF,TGTGCCAGCAGTTACGGACTACCCTCGGGCGAGCAGTACTTC
few,TRBJ2-1,TRBV6-6,20,TRBD2,CASSEGPGLAGGGSYNEQFF,TGTGCCAGCAGCGAGGGTCCGGGACTAGCGGGAGGTGGGTCCTACAATGAGCAGTTCTTC
NA,TRBJ1-6,TRBV24-1,17,NA,CATRRDFESSYNSPLHF,TGTGCCACCAGAAGGGACTTTGAAAGCTCCTATAATTCACCCCTCCACTTT
NA,TRBJ1-1,TRBV24-1,13,TRBD1,CATEDRTSKGAFF,TGTGCCACCGAGGACAGGACCTCGAAGGGAGCTTTCTTT
NA,TRBJ1-1,TRBV5-3,15,NA,CARSLEIKSNTEAFF,TGTGCCAGAAGCTTGGAAATTAAGAGTAACACTGAAGCTTTCTTT
NA,TRBJ2-7,TRBV7-9,14,NA,CASIRAEGSYEQYF,TGTGCCAGCATCAGGGCAGAGGGCTCCTACGAGCAGTACTTC
NA,TRBJ1-4,TRBV7-6,17,TRBD1,CASSLEAQGALNEKLFF,TGTGCCAGCAGCTTAGAGGCGCAGGGGGCGCTTAATGAAAAACTGTTTTTT
few,TRBJ1-2,TRBV7-2,14,NA,CASSPFSGDYGYTF,TGTGCCAGCAGCCCCTTCTCGGGGGATTATGGCTACACCTTC
NA,TRBJ2-3,TRBV5-1,13,NA,CASSLAGEDTQYF,TGCGCCAGCAGCTTGGCCGGGGAGGATACGCAGTATTTT
NA,TRBJ1-5,TRBV5-5,15,TRBD1,CASSLVGRGHQPQHF,TGTGCCAGCAGCTTGGTGGGTAGGGGGCATCAGCCCCAGCATTTT
NA,TRBJ1-5,TRBV6-5,12,NA,CASGGGNQPQHF,TGTGCCAGCGGAGGGGGCAATCAGCCCCAGCATTTT
NA,TRBJ1-5,TRBV24-1,13,NA,CATSNRAGQPQHF,TGTGCCACCAGTAACAGGGCAGGGCAGCCCCAGCATTTT
NA,TRBJ1-2,TRBV24-1,13,NA,CATSVGEYYGYTF,TGTGCCACCAGTGTGGGAGAATACTATGGCTACACCTTC
few,TRBJ2-7,TRBV18,11,NA,CASSREDEQYF,TGTGCCAGCTCACGGGAGGACGAGCAGTACTTC
once,TRBJ2-3,TRBV18,16,TRBD2,CASSLRLAGLSDTQYF,TGTGCCAGCTCACTCCGACTAGCGGGGCTGTCAGATACGCAGTATTTT
few,TRBJ2-2,TRBV11-1,16,TRBD2,CASTRSGGDSTGELFF,TGTGCCAGCACCCGGAGCGGGGGGGATTCCACCGGGGAGCTGTTTTTT
NA,TRBJ2-2,TRBV28,19,NA,CASSHYRDGLQRVGRELFF,TGTGCCAGCAGTCATTACAGGGACGGACTCCAGAGGGTAGGGCGGGAGCTGTTTTTT
NA,TRBJ2-2,TRBV5-1,15,TRBD1,CASSPGTDRTGELFF,TGCGCCAGCAGCCCGGGGACAGATCGCACCGGGGAGCTGTTTTTT
NA,TRBJ2-5,TRBV3-1/TRBV3-2,16,TRBD2,CASSRKGLAGGETQYF,TGTGCCAGCAGCCGTAAAGGACTAGCGGGGGGAGAGACCCAGTACTTC
NA,TRBJ2-7,TRBV7-3,14,TRBD1,CASSLGQGAYEQYF,TGTGCCAGCAGCTTAGGACAGGGGGCCTACGAGCAGTACTTC
NA,TRBJ2-2,TRBV5-1,16,TRBD2,CASSSLAGGNTGELFF,TGCGCCAGCAGCTCGCTAGCGGGCGGTAACACCGGGGAGCTGTTTTTT
NA,TRBJ2-5,TRBV7-8,12,NA,CASSRWEETQYF,TGTGCCAGCAGCCGTTGGGAGGAGACCCAGTACTTC
NA,TRBJ1-1,TRBV28,13,TRBD1,CASRRDSRLEAFF,TGTGCCAGCAGGAGGGACAGCCGACTTGAAGCTTTCTTT
NA,TRBJ2-7,TRBV28,13,NA,CASKSLARFEQYF,TGTGCCAGCAAATCACTAGCAAGATTCGAGCAGTACTTC
NA,TRBJ1-1,TRBV4-3,16,NA,CASSPTDGGGYTEAFF,TGCGCCAGCAGCCCGACCGACGGGGGAGGGTACACTGAAGCTTTCTTT
NA,TRBJ2-2,TRBV7-2,14,NA,CASSLVGTVGELFF,TGTGCCAGCAGCTTAGTAGGCACAGTCGGGGAGCTGTTTTTT
NA,TRBJ2-7,TRBV19,14,NA,CASSSQGPTYEQYF,TGTGCCAGTAGTTCGCAGGGTCCTACCTACGAGCAGTACTTC
NA,TRBJ2-5,TRBV11-2,15,TRBD2,CASTLGGSAGETQYF,TGTGCCAGCACCCTCGGGGGGTCCGCGGGAGAGACCCAGTACTTC
NA,TRBJ2-7,TRBV7-2,14,TRBD2,CASSRTGTSLEQYF,TGTGCCAGCAGTCGAACCGGGACTAGCCTCGAGCAGTACTTC
NA,TRBJ1-3,TRBV9,14,NA,CASTPTEYGNTIYF,TGTGCCAGCACCCCTACAGAGTACGGAAACACCATATATTTT
NA,TRBJ1-2,TRBV5-1,14,TRBD1,CASSLDDRGYGYTF,TGCGCCAGCAGCTTGGACGACAGGGGCTATGGCTACACCTTC
NA,TRBJ2-1,TRBV7-9,15,NA,CASSFGGESYNEQFF,TGTGCCAGCAGCTTTGGAGGGGAGTCCTACAATGAGCAGTTCTTC
NA,TRBJ1-4,TRBV27,16,NA,CASSLRVQATNEKLFF,TGTGCCAGCAGTTTACGGGTACAGGCAACTAATGAAAAACTGTTTTTT
NA,TRBJ2-5,TRBV5-1,16,TRBD1,CASSLGDRGIQETQYF,TGCGCCAGCAGCTTGGGGGACAGAGGAATTCAAGAGACCCAGTACTTC
NA,TRBJ2-7,TRBV27,14,TRBD1,CASGRQGSSYEQYF,TGTGCCAGCGGACGACAGGGGAGCTCCTACGAGCAGTACTTC
NA,TRBJ2-5,TRBV7-8,13,NA,CASVAGIRETQYF,TGTGCCAGCGTGGCAGGGATTAGAGAGACCCAGTACTTC